This paragraph reports one T cell receptor beta chain. Per the germline V gene, CDR1 is SGHAT and CDR2 is FQNNGV. V gave up 5 bases and J gave up 6 bases, with 8 bases separating them. The CDR3 contains 11 residues. The data derive from a study of OX40 agonist ivuxolimab in advanced cancers. The assay was immunoSEQ multiplex PCR, and TCRdb's table has in-frame clones only and misses some. The sample has approximately 80,000 clones, approximately 92% seen once. The rearrangement joins TRBV11-2 to TRBJ2-7; either TRBD1 or TRBD2 may supply D (5 bases each). This sequence originates from an adult with an advanced solid tumor such as melanoma, head and neck, liver or kidney cancer. The sequencing used CD4+ or CD8+ T cells sorted from blood, collected in a trial of the OX40 agonist ivuxolimab. The CDR3 sequence is CASSRGGEQYF. For the CDR3, the DNA is TGTGCCAGCAGCCGTGGGGGCGAGCAGTACTTC. The variable domain in full, completed from reference TRBV11-2 and TRBJ2-7, reads EAGVAQSPRYKIIEKRQSVAFWCNPISGHATLYWYQQILGQGPKLLIQFQNNGVVDDSQLPKDRFSAERLKGVDSTLKIQPAKLEDSAVYLCASSRGGEQYFGPGTRLTVT.